The source of this T cell receptor beta chain is a study of breast tumors, draining lymph nodes, adjacent tissues. The ends were cut back, 2 bases at V and 16 bases at J, with 17 bases in the middle. Germline V CDR1 and CDR2: LNHDA, SQIVND (reference sequence). The CDR3 is 13 amino acids. Turning to this clonotype: The antigen remains undetermined.

Samples came from axillary lymph nodes draining the breast cancer. TCRdb re-derived calls from the multiplex PCR reads in MiXCR, one entry per CDR3 protein. The sample contains roughly 220,000 distinct CDR3 sequences, less than 45% of which appear only once. Study results and caveats: Tumor TCR diversity was below lymph nodes but above nontumor tissue.

The rearrangement uses TRBV19 and TRBJ1-4; a possible D gene is TRBD1 (5 bases). The source is a female donor with breast cancer. Some clones in this sample may be carry-over from other donors' samples. The specimen was axillary lymph node tissue. The chain's CDR3 is CASSIRGGGYQFF. The CDR3 DNA reads as TGTGCCAGTAGTATACGCGGGGGGGGGTATCAGTTTTTT.